The 14 T cell receptor beta chains listed next were all sequenced from one sample in a study of CD8 T cells in ankylosing spondylitis. TCRdb used MiXCR to reprocess the 5' RACE reads, holding one entry per CDR3 protein. The profile shows 200,000 to 250,000 distinct CDR3 sequences, roughly 26% of them singletons. The sample taken for sequencing was blood, either unsorted or a sorted T cell fraction (not recorded which). Receptors originate from a male donor with ankylosing spondylitis or in good health (not recorded which).

The V call is TRBV12-3 or TRBV12-4, the J call TRBJ1-5, with D unclear. This CDR3 is 17 amino acids long. The ends were cut back, 2 bases at V and 4 bases at J, with 18 bases in the middle. CDR3 bases: TGTGCCAGCAGTTTATTTAGTCACAGAATGTTTAATCAGCCCCAGCATTTT. Its protein is CASSLFSHRMFNQPQHF.

This clonotype was seen many times. V usage is TRBV5-1 and J usage is TRBJ2-3; D tentatively reads TRBD1 or TRBD2 (5 bases each). Germline V gene data show CDR1 as SGHRS and CDR2 as YFSETQ. There are 14 residues in the CDR3. V dropped 0 bases and J dropped 4 bases, with 9 bases sitting between them. CDR3 in DNA: TGCGCCAGCAGCTTGGTTGGGGGAGCAGATACGCAGTATTTT. It translates to CASSLVGGADTQYF.

In its sample, this clonotype was seen many times. V and J are TRBV15 and TRBJ2-1; 15 bases agree with TRBD2. Losses at the gene ends were 0 bases for V and 2 bases for J; bases not matched to a gene: 11. CDR1 LNHNV and CDR2 YYDKDF come from the germline V gene (reference sequence). The CDR3 runs to 21 residues. This CDR3 reads CATSREGRGLAGGWAYNEQFF. The CDR3 DNA follows: TGTGCCACCAGCAGAGAGGGTAGGGGACTAGCGGGAGGCTGGGCCTACAATGAGCAGTTCTTC. Combining the CDR3 with reference TRBV15 and TRBJ2-1 gives the whole variable domain DAMVIQNPRYQVTQFGKPVTLSCSQTLNHNVMYWYQQKSSQAPKLLFHYYDKDFNNEADTPDNFQSRRPNTSFCFLDIRSPGLGDTAMYLCATSREGRGLAGGWAYNEQFFGPGTRLTVL.

This clonotype was found many times. The genes are TRBV6-2 or TRBV6-3 and TRBJ2-5; D not certain. The CDR3 is made up of 11 amino acids. V dropped 6 bases and J dropped 4 bases, with 6 bases sitting between them. CDR1 is MNHEY, CDR2 SVGEGT, per germline. CDR3 DNA: TGTGCCAGCAGGGGCAGAGAGACCCAGTACTTC. Encoded protein: CASRGRETQYF.

This clonotype has only a few counts. This chain connects TRBV6-1 to TRBJ1-6; TRBD1 might be the D (5 bases). Germline CDR1 is MNHNS and CDR2 is SASEGT. The CDR3 has 14 residues. V was clipped by 6 bases and J by 6 bases, with 12 bases between them. The CDR3 DNA follows: TGTGCCAGCAGACCAGGGACTTCTAATTCACCCCTCCACTTT. Its protein product is CASRPGTSNSPLHF.

The sample holds many counts of this clonotype. This chain joins TRBV5-1 and TRBJ1-1; no firm D call. Looked up from germline, CDR1 is SGHRS and CDR2 is YFSETQ. V lost 0 bases and J 7 bases, leaving 13 bases between the germline ends. The CDR3 consists of 14 residues. CDR3 loop: CASSLAQTADEAFF. CDR3 sequence (DNA): TGCGCCAGCAGCTTGGCCCAGACGGCAGATGAAGCTTTCTTT.

This clonotype appeared many times. J is TRBJ1-2 and V is TRBV20-1; D remains ambiguous. The length of the CDR3 is 14 residues. V lost 3 bases to trimming and J lost 2 bases, with 13 bases between them. Germline-derived CDR1 and CDR2 are DFQATT and SNEGSKA (reference sequence). The CDR3: CSARTWERNYGYTF. The CDR3 nucleotides read TGCAGTGCTAGGACGTGGGAGAGAAACTATGGCTACACCTTC.

This clonotype has a count of ten or more. V gene TRBV7-2 combines with J gene TRBJ2-3; 8 positions match TRBD1. This CDR3 is 15 amino acids long. V shed 5 bases and J 5 bases; nucleotides not matched to a gene: 9. From germline, CDR1 is SGHTA and CDR2 FQGNSA. CDR3 in amino acids: CASSLGQGIVDTQYF. The CDR3 coding sequence is TGTGCCAGCAGCCTAGGACAGGGTATTGTAGATACGCAGTATTTT.

At least ten counts were recorded for this clonotype. The rearrangement uses TRBV12-3 or TRBV12-4 and TRBJ2-2; the D is unclear. Trimming removed 0 bases at V and 5 bases at J, with 4 bases between. The CDR3 has 13 amino acids. CDR3 in amino acids: CASSLASTGELFF. DNA of the CDR3: TGTGCCAGCAGTTTAGCCTCAACCGGGGAGCTGTTTTTT.

The chain carries TRBV12-3 or TRBV12-4 and TRBJ2-3; D might be TRBD2 (5 bases). V was shortened by 5 bases and J by 2 bases, with 11 bases between the two germline ends. CDR3 length: 14 amino acids. This CDR3 reads CASSPGISTDTQYF. CDR3 nucleotides: TGTGCCAGCAGTCCCGGGATTTCCACAGATACGCAGTATTTT.

The rearrangement uses TRBV10-3 and TRBJ2-1; 7 nucleotides match TRBD1. J gave up 9 bases and V 5 bases, and 4 bases lay outside the gene matches. Germline lookup yields CDR1 ENHRY and CDR2 SYGVKD. The CDR3 spans 12 residues. The DNA for the CDR3 is TGTGCCATCAGTCAGGGGGACGTTGAGCAGTTCTTC. The encoded protein is CAISQGDVEQFF.

This clonotype was detected ten times or more. The V call is TRBV12-3 or TRBV12-4, the J call TRBJ2-7, with TRBD2 as a possible D gene (7 bases). The CDR3 consists of 14 residues. V lost 6 bases and J lost 5, with 17 bases in between. The CDR3 loop reads CASSPLTGGNEQYF. The CDR3 DNA sequence: TGTGCCAGCAGCCCCTTGACGGGGGGCAACGAGCAGTACTTC.

At least ten counts were recorded for this clonotype. The J gene is TRBJ2-2, the V gene TRBV11-2; TRBD1 or TRBD2 may be the D gene (5 bases each). The germline CDR1 and CDR2 sequences are SGHAT and FQNNGV. V shed 5 bases and J shed 7 bases, with 11 bases lying between them. This CDR3 region has 13 residues. The CDR3 nucleotides are TGTGCCAGCAGCCGGGACGGGTACGGGGAGCTGTTTTTT. Its translation: CASSRDGYGELFF.

As concerns this clonotype: This sequence may be a read error, since a much larger clone differs from it by one base. The chain is built from TRBV29-1 and TRBJ2-1; 10 bases align to TRBD1. Looked up from germline, CDR1 is SQVTM and CDR2 is ANQGSEA. The V segment lost 3 bases and the J segment 8 bases; nucleotides outside the gene matches: 4. The CDR3 length is 13 residues. Here the CDR3 DNA reads TGCAGCGTTGACGGGACAGGGGTCTATGAGCAGTTCTTC. Translated, it gives CSVDGTGVYEQFF.